Shown below are 20 T cell receptor beta chains from a single sample sequenced in a study of blood T cells in healthy people across ages. With a J-beta primer mix and a sample-barcoded 5' primer, a second PCR ran roughly 6 to 12 cycles. TCRdb passed the 5' RACE reads through MiXCR, listing each CDR3 protein once. The table has roughly 700,000 distinct CDR3 sequences, about 52% seen once. Sequencing was performed on blood. The origin of the receptors is a woman aged 55-70 years in good health.

This clonotype occurred a few times. V gene TRBV7-2 combines with J gene TRBJ2-7; 9 bases agree with TRBD2. The germline gives CDR1 SGHTA, CDR2 FQGNSA. This CDR3 comprises 17 residues. After removal of 5 bases from V and 1 base from J, the junction contained 12 bases not matched to a gene. The CDR3 sequence is CASSPIRRLAGSYEQYF. As DNA, the CDR3 is TGTGCCAGCAGCCCGATCAGGAGGCTAGCGGGATCCTACGAGCAGTACTTC.

This clonotype was seen a few times. The V gene is TRBV2, the J gene TRBJ1-1; tentatively, D is TRBD1 (5 bases). The CDR3 covers 11 residues. Trimming stripped 4 bases from V and 11 bases from J, with 11 bases between. Germline V gene sequence: CDR1 SNHLY, CDR2 FYNNEI. As DNA, the CDR3 is TGTGCCAGCAGTGGACAGCGTGAGGCTTTCTTT. This sequence encodes CASSGQREAFF.

The rearrangement links TRBV6-6 to TRBJ2-7; D unclear. V was trimmed by 2 bases and J by 0 bases, leaving 8 bases between them. The germline V gene has CDR1 MNHNY and CDR2 SVGAGI (reference sequence). The CDR3 sequence is 14 residues long. DNA of the CDR3: TGTGCCAGCAGTTACGGGGATCGCTCCTACGAGCAGTACTTC. Its translation: CASSYGDRSYEQYF.

This clonotype showed up just a few times. This chain uses TRBV19 with TRBJ2-1; D is perhaps TRBD2 (6 bases). Trimming left V 8 bases short and J 2 bases short, with 13 bases between. There are 14 residues in the CDR3. Germline-derived CDR1 and CDR2 are LNHDA and SQIVND (reference sequence). The CDR3 DNA follows: TGTGCCAGTGCCGGGGGACGAGCCTACAATGAGCAGTTCTTC. It is translated as CASAGGRAYNEQFF.

V and J are TRBV9 and TRBJ1-5, with D hard to call. Per the germline V gene, CDR1 is SGDLS and CDR2 is YYNGEE. CDR3 length: 13 amino acids. V lost 0 bases to trimming and J lost 4 bases, with 5 bases between them. CDR3 nucleotide sequence: TGTGCCAGCAGCGTAGGAAGTAATCAGCCCCAGCATTTT. Protein sequence: CASSVGSNQPQHF.

This rearrangement joins TRBV20-1 to TRBJ1-2; no clear D gene. The germline V gene encodes CDR1 DFQATT and CDR2 SNEGSKA (reference sequence). Deletions cut 6 bases from V and 9 bases from J, with 20 bases between. This CDR3 is 13 amino acids long. CDR3 region: CSAPEGNRESYTF. The CDR3 nucleotides are TGCAGTGCCCCTGAGGGAAATCGGGAAAGCTACACCTTC.

The V gene is TRBV6-1, the J gene TRBJ1-2; maybe TRBD1 (5 bases). Germline CDR1 reads MNHNS; CDR2 reads SASEGT. This CDR3 has 15 residues. Trimming took off 1 base at V and 0 bases at J, with 9 bases between the two ends. The CDR3 sequence: CASSEGGSANYGYTF. The DNA for the CDR3 is TGTGCCAGCAGTGAAGGGGGCTCCGCTAACTATGGCTACACCTTC.

This clonotype showed up just a few times. The rearrangement links TRBV29-1 to TRBJ2-2; D uncertain. The CDR3 is made up of 14 amino acids. V was trimmed by 4 bases and J by 2 bases, leaving 11 bases between them. Germline V gene sequence: CDR1 SQVTM, CDR2 ANQGSEA. CDR3 bases: TGCAGCGTTGGAGCCAGTGTTAACACCGGGGAGCTGTTTTTT. Translated: CSVGASVNTGELFF.

This clonotype was detected a few times. V gene TRBV20-1 combines with J gene TRBJ2-5, with D possibly being TRBD2 (5 bases). The CDR3 runs to 12 residues. Germline loops: CDR1 DFQATT, CDR2 SNEGSKA (reference sequence). Written as DNA, the CDR3 is TGCACGTGGTGGAGCGGCGGCGAGACCCAGTACTTC. Translating gives CTWWSGGETQYF.

This rearrangement joins TRBV7-9 to TRBJ2-1, with TRBD1 identical over 10 bases. The germline V gene has CDR1 SEHNR and CDR2 FQNEAQ (reference sequence). CDR3 length equals 17 residues. V was clipped by 0 bases and J by 3 bases; unmatched bases: 5. Written as DNA, the CDR3 is TGTGCCAGCAGCTTAGCGCTCTGGGACAGGGGCTACAATGAGCAGTTCTTC. This sequence encodes CASSLALWDRGYNEQFF.

The CDR3 protein is CATSDGANTGELFF. In DNA form, the CDR3 reads TGTGCCACCAGCGACGGGGCGAACACCGGGGAGCTGTTTTTT. V gene TRBV24-1 combines with J gene TRBJ2-2, with a weak D call TRBD2 (5 bases). CDR1 is KGHDR, CDR2 SFDVKD, per germline. This CDR3 region has 14 residues. Trimming pared 7 bases from V and 0 bases from J, leaving 8 bases between.

The chain joins TRBV6-5 to TRBJ1-3; D gene ambiguous. The germline V gene has CDR1 MNHEY and CDR2 SVGAGI. The V end was cut by 0 bases, the J end by 4 bases, with 10 bases between. This CDR3 is built from 15 residues. The CDR3 nucleotides are TGTGCCAGCAGTTACTCCGTAAGGACGGGAAACACCATATATTTT. It specifies CASSYSVRTGNTIYF.

The V gene is TRBV10-3, the J gene TRBJ1-2; weak D call: TRBD1 (5 bases). The CDR3 loop spans 14 amino acids. CDR1 and CDR2 from the germline V gene are ENHRY and SYGVKD. V was clipped by 2 bases and J by 7 bases, with 14 bases between them. This CDR3 is CAISEGHSQGGYTF. The CDR3 DNA is TGTGCCATCAGTGAGGGTCACAGTCAGGGTGGCTACACCTTC.

Note on this clonotype: This could be a read error, since a much larger clone is one nucleotide away. This chain uses TRBV27 with TRBJ2-3; D is possibly TRBD2 (5 bases). Trimming stripped 2 bases from V and 4 bases from J, with 13 bases between. This CDR3 has 15 residues. Per the germline V gene, CDR1 is MNHEY and CDR2 is SMNVEV (reference sequence). Written as DNA, the CDR3 is TGTGCCAGCAGTTTACGGGCCGGGAAGGCAGATACGCAGTATTTT. Its translation: CASSLRAGKADTQYF.

This clonotype was observed once. This chain connects TRBV20-1 to TRBJ1-2; 7 bases agree with TRBD1. Looked up from germline, CDR1 is DFQATT and CDR2 is SNEGSKA (reference sequence). This CDR3 has 13 residues. V was pared by 6 bases and J by 3 bases, with 7 bases of the junction left unmatched. The CDR3, as DNA: TGCAGTGCAAAAGTCAGGGGGGACTATGGCTACACCTTC. Encoded protein: CSAKVRGDYGYTF.

This clonotype turned up a few times. This rearrangement joins TRBV4-3 to TRBJ2-3, with 9 bases aligning to TRBD1. CDR1 is LGHNA and CDR2 is YSLEER in the germline V gene. V shed 4 bases, J shed 2 bases, and the junction held 13 bases outside the gene matches. CDR3 length equals 18 residues. CDR3: CASSPSPAGQGFTDTQYF. The CDR3 DNA follows: TGCGCCAGCAGCCCCTCTCCCGCTGGACAGGGGTTCACAGATACGCAGTATTTT.

This clonotype was seen more than once but under ten times. The V and J genes are TRBV7-2 and TRBJ2-1, with TRBD2 as a possible D gene (6 bases). This CDR3 is built from 17 residues. Germline CDR1 and CDR2: SGHTA and FQGNSA. Trimming took off 1 base at V and 7 bases at J, with 20 bases between the two ends. The CDR3 loop reads CASSLEYGSGSVNEQFF. The CDR3 coding sequence is TGTGCCAGCAGCTTAGAATACGGGAGTGGATCGGTAAATGAGCAGTTCTTC.

The chain recombines TRBV20-1 with TRBJ1-5, with D tentatively TRBD1 (6 bases). The germline V gene has CDR1 DFQATT and CDR2 SNEGSKA (reference sequence). Between the trimmed V and J ends, which lost 5 bases and 13 bases, there was a span of 12 bases. The CDR3 is 10 amino acids. The CDR3 nucleotides are TGCAGTGCTCGGGGGCCCGGTCAGCATTTT. Its translation is CSARGPGQHF.

This clonotype came up a few times. The chain uses TRBV7-2 and TRBJ2-1, with 9 bases matching TRBD2. Germline lookup yields CDR1 SGHTA and CDR2 FQGNSA. The length of the CDR3 is 15 residues. V lost 4 bases, J lost 8 bases, and 9 bases stayed unmatched. Here the CDR3 DNA reads TGTGCCAGCAGCTCCCCGGGACTAGCAACGTATGAGCAGTTCTTC. Its translation is CASSSPGLATYEQFF.

This sequence joins TRBV6-1 and TRBJ2-7; D is perhaps TRBD2 (6 bases). V lost 1 base, J lost 7 bases, and 26 bases lay in between. The germline V gene encodes CDR1 MNHNS and CDR2 SASEGT. CDR3 length: 18 amino acids. The CDR3: CASSEEGHLREMFNEQYF. For the CDR3, the DNA is TGTGCCAGCAGTGAAGAGGGCCACTTGCGGGAAATGTTCAATGAGCAGTACTTC.